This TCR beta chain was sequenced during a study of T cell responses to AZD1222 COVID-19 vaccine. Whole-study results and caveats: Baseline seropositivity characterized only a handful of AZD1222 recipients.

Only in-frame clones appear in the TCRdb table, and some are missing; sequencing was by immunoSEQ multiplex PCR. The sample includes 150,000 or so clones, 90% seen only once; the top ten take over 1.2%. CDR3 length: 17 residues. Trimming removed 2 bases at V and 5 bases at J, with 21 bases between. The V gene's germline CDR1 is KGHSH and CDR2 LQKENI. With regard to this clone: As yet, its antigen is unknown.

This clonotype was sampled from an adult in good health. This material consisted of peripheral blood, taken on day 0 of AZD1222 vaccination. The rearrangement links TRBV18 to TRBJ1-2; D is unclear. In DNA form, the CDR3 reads TGTGCCAGCTCACCAGAGGTCTCTGGAAAGAGGTATTATGGCTACACCTTC. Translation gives CASSPEVSGKRYYGYTF. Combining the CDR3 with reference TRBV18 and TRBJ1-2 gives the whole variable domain NAGVMQNPRHLVRRRGQEARLRCSPMKGHSHVYWYRQLPEEGLKFMVYLQKENIIDESGMPKERFSAEFPKEGPSILRIQQVVRGDSAAYFCASSPEVSGKRYYGYTFGSGTRLTVV.